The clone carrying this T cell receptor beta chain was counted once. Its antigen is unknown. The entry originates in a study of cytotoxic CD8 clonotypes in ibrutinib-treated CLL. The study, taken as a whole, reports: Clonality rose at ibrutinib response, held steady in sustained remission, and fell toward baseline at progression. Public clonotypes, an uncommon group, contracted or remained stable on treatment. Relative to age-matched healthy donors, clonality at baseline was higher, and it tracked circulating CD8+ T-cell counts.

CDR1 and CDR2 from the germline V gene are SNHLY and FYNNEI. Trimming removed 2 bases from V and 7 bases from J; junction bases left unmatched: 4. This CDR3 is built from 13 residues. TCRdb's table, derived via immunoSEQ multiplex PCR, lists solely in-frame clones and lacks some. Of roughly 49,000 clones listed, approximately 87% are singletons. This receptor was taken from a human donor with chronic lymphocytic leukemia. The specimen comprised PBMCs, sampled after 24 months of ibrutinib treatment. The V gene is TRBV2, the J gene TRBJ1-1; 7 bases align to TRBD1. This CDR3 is CASSERGLSEAFF. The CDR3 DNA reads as TGTGCCAGCAGTGAAAGGGGGCTGAGTGAAGCTTTCTTT.